This T cell receptor beta chain was observed in a study of T cell repertoires in ileal Crohn's disease. On the study more broadly: Median disease duration was 7.9 years; roughly 40% smoked at surgery.

The method was immunoSEQ multiplex PCR; TCRdb's version includes in-frame clones alone and lacks a portion of them. The data show several thousand clones, 80% to 85% seen once. The CDR3 spans 18 residues. Overall study results and limits: Mucosal expansions were suggested to be mainly CD8 T cells.

Patients were adults with ileal or ileocolonic Crohn's disease needing resection. With respect to this clone: Its target is unknown.

The sequence was collected from an adult with Crohn's disease. This chain joins TRBV21-1 and TRBJ2-1; the table's D call TRBD1 went unverified against the DNA. TRBV21-1 is termed a pseudogene. Sequences were obtained from ileal tissue. The CDR3: CASSLNGSFFVAYNEQFF. The CDR3 DNA follows: TGTGCCAGCAGTCTGAATGGCTCTTTTTTTGTTGCCTACAATGAGCAGTTCTTC.